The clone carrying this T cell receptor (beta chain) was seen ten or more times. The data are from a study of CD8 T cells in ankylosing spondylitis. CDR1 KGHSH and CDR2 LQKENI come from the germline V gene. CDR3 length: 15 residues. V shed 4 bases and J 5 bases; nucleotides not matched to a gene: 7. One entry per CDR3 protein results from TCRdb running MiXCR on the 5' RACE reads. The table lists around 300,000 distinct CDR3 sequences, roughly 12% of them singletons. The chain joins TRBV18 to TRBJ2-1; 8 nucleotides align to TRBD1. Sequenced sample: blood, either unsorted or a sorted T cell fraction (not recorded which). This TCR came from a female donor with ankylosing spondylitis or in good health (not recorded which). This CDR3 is CASSLGQGGNNEQFF. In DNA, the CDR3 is TGTGCCAGCTCACTCGGACAGGGAGGCAACAATGAGCAGTTCTTC.